The TCR beta chain under discussion was sequenced for a study of prognosis after radiotherapy for stage I lung cancer. Study summary: Patients with non-small cell lung cancer were all judged medically inoperable. Radiotherapy was followed by distant metastases in a few patients, which appeared at a median of 7 months; about 14 patients showed no significant progression. The study, taken as a whole, reports: Among expanded TCR clones, tumor specificity was not determined. Reportedly, the usage of TRBV and TRBJ genes was not the same in patients with and without metastases.

Genomic DNA yielded TCR beta CDR3, amplified by two-round multiplex PCR. For every TRBV and TRBJ gene, a specific primer was used in first-round PCR. Each CDR3 protein is one row after TCRdb ran MiXCR on the multiplex PCR reads. Of approximately 20,000 distinct CDR3 sequences in the sample, roughly 43% were seen once. About this clonotype itself: As yet, its antigen is unknown.

Germline V gives CDR1 SGHAT, CDR2 FQNNGV. The V end was cut by 5 bases, the J end by 4 bases, with 8 bases between. This CDR3 is built from 12 residues. The TCR originated in a donor aged 50 or older with non-small cell lung cancer. The V call is TRBV11-2, the J call TRBJ1-2; possible D gene TRBD1, 5 bases. The sequences come from PBMCs, collected before or after stereotactic body radiation therapy (not recorded which). In DNA, the CDR3 is TGTGCCAGCAGCGCAGACAGCTATGGCTACACCTTC. Its translation: CASSADSYGYTF.